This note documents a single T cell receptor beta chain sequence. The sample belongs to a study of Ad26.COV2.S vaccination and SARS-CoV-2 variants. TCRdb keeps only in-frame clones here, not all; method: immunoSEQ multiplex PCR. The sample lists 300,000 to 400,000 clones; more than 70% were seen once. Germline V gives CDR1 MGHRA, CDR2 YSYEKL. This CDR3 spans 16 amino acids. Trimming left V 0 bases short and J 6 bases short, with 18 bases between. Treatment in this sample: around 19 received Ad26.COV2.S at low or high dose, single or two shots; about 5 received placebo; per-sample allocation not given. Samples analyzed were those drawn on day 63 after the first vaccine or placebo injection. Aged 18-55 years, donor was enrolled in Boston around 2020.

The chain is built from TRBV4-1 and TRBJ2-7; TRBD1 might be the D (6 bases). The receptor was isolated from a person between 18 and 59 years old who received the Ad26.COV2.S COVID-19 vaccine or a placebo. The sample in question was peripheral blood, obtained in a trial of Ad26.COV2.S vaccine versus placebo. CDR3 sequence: CASSQERGRGRVEQYF. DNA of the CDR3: TGCGCCAGCAGCCAAGAACGAGGCAGGGGACGTGTCGAGCAGTACTTC.